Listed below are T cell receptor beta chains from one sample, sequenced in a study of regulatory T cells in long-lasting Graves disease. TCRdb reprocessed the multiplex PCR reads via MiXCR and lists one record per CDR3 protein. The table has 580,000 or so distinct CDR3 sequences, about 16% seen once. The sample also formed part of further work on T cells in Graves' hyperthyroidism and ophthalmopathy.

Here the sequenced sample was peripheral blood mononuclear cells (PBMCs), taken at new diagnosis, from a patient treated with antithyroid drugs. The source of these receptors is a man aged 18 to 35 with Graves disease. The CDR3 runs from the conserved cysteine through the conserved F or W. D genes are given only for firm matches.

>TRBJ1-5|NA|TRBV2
CASSGGRRRRPQHF
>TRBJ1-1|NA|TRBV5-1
CASSLVSGNTEAFF
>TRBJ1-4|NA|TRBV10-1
CASSESPGRGGKLFF
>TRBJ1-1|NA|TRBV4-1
CASSPNAAREAFF
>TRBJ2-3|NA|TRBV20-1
CSARDFGRTSTDTQYF
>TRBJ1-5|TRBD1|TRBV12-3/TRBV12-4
CASSRRDSPNQPQHF
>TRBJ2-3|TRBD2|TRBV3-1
CASTPTSASTDTQYF
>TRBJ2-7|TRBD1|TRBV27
CASGWDRSYEQYF
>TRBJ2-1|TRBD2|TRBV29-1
CSVEGSSGADNEQFF
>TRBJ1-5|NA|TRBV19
CASSRTANSNQPQHF
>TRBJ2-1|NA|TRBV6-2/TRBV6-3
CASSLERVYNEQFF
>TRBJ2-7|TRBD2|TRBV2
CASDAAGGGEQYF
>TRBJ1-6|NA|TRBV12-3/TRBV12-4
CASSFTDTYNSPLHF
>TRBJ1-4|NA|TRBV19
CASSIEGQRTEKLFF
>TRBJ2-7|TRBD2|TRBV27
CASSPSGSDSYEQYF
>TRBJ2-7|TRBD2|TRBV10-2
CASRPPVSGRAYEQYF
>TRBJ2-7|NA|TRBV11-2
CASSLDQASAYEQYF
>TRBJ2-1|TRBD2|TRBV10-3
CAISERASGRSNEQFF
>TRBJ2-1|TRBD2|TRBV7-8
CASSPMTSGRRNEQFF
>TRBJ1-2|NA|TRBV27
CASSLSGTLYGYTF
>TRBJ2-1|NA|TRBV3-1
CASSRGLWGPPEQFF
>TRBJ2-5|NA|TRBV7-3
CASSLGVAGRATQYF
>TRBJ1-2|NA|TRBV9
CASSLGVLVSNDGYTF
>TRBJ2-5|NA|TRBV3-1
CASSQASYSRETQYF
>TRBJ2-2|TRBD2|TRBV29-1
CSAGATLAGGPGTGELFF
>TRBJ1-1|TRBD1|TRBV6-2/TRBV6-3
CASTDRANTEAFF
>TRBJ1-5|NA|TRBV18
CASSPRQSNQPQHF
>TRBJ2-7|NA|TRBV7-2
CASSLGMSSYEQYF
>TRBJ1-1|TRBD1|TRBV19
CASSIVRQGLNTEAFF
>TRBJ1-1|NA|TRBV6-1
CASTHGGRLNTEAFF
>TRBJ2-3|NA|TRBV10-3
CAISESRDTQYF
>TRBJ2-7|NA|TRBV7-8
CASSPVEDEQYF
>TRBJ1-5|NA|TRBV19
CASSIGGGIGQPQHF
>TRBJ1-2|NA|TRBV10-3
CASIQDTQKNYGYTF
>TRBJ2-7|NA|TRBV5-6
CASSAQGSGYEQYF
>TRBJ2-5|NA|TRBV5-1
CASSLGRTLETQYF
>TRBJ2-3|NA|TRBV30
CAWERGEGDTQYF
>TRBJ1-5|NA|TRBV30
CAWARDSNQPQHF
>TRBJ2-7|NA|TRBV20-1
CSARATQGNEQYF
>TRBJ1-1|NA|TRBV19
CASSTEQETNTEAFF
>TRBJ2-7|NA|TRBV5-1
CASSLPYRGYHEQYF
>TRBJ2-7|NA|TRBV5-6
CASSTDVHHEQYF
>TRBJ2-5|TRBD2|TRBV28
CASSQYLAGQETQYF
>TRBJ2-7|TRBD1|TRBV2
CASSTGESAEQYF
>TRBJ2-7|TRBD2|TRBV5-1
CASSSRLADHLGYEQYF
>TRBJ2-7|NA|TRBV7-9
CASSPPVTRYEQYF
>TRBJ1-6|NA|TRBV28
CASSRPQDRSPLHF
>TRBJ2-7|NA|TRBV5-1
CASASAGSSYEQYF
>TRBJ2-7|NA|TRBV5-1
CASSPRGAGSYEQYF
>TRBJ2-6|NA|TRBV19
CASNRDVSFGANVLTF
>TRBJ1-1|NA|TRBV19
CASSLVSQAAEAFF
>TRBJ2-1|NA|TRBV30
CAWSELAYNEQFF
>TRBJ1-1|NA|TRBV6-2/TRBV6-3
CASSYSRSMNTEAFF
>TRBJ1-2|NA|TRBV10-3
CAISEQEDYGYTF
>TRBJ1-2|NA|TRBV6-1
CASSEQPPAGYTF
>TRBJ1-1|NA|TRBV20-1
CSARGGRGTEAFF
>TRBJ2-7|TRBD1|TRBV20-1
CSAGSGTGPYEQYF
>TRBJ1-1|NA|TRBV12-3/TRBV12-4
CASSPESWGTEAFF
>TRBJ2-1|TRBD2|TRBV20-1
CSAVAGTSFYEQFF
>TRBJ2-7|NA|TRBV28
CASRGHSYEQYF